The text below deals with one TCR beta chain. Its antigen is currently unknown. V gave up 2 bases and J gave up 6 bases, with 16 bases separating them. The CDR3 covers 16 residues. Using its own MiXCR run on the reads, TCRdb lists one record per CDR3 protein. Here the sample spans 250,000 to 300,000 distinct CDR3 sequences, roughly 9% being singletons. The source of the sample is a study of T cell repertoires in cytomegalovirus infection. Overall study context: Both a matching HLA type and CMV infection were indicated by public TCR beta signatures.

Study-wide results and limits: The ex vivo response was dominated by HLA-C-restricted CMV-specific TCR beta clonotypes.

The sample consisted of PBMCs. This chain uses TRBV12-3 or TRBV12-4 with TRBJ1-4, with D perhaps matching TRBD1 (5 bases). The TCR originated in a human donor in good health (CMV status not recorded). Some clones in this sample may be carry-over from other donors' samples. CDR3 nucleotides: TGTGCCAGCAGTTTACATGGAACAGGACGGGATGAAAAACTGTTTTTT. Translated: CASSLHGTGRDEKLFF.